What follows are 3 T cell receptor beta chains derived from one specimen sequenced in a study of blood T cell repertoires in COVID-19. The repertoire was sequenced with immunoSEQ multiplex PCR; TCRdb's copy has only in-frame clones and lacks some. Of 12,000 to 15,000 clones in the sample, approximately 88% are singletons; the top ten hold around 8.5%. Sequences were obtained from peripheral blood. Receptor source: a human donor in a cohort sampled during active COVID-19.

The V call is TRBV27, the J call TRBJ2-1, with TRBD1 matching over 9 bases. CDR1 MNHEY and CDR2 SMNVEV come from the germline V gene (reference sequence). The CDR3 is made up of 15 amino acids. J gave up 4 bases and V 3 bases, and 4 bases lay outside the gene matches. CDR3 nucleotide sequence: TGTGCCAGCAGTTTTTACAGGGGGCCATACAATGAGCAGTTCTTC. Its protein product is CASSFYRGPYNEQFF.

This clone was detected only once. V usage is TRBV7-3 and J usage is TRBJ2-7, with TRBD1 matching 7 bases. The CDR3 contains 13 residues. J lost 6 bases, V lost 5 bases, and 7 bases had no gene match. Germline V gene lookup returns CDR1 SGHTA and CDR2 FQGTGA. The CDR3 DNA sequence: TGTGCCAGCAGCGTAATGGGACAGAGCGAGCAGTACTTC. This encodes CASSVMGQSEQYF.

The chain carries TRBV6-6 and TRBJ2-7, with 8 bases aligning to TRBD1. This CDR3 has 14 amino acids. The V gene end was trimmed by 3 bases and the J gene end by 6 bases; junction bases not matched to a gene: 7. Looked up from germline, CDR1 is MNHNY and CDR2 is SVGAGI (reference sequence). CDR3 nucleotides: TGTGCCAGCAGTTATCAGGGGGCGGTTGGCGAGCAGTACTTC. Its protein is CASSYQGAVGEQYF.